This T cell receptor (beta chain) was obtained from a study of blood T cell repertoires in COVID-19. Study at large: The samples span acute and convalescent COVID-19 from the United States, Italy and Spain. T cells, B-cell-depleted T cells, or PBMCs provided the cDNA or gDNA that served as material.

Germline V CDR1 and CDR2: SQVTM, ANQGSEA. CDR3 length: 16 residues. V was pared by 5 bases and J by 0 bases, with 9 bases of the junction left unmatched. Original analysis: Nucleated cell number was recorded as an estimate derived from reference gene primer amplification. The method was immunoSEQ multiplex PCR; TCRdb's version includes in-frame clones alone and lacks a portion of them. V and J calls and clone size are copied from that table; D and trimming were computed from the DNA. The sample holds about 250,000 clones, 70% to 90% seen once. A single count supports this clone. The J gene is TRBJ1-2, the V gene TRBV29-1, with 10 bases identical to TRBD1. The receptor comes from an older man with acute or convalescent COVID-19. Sequencing was carried out using peripheral blood. The CDR3 nucleotides are TGCAGCGTTCCCCCGGGACAGGGGTCAGCTAACTATGGCTACACCTTC. Residues: CSVPPGQGSANYGYTF.